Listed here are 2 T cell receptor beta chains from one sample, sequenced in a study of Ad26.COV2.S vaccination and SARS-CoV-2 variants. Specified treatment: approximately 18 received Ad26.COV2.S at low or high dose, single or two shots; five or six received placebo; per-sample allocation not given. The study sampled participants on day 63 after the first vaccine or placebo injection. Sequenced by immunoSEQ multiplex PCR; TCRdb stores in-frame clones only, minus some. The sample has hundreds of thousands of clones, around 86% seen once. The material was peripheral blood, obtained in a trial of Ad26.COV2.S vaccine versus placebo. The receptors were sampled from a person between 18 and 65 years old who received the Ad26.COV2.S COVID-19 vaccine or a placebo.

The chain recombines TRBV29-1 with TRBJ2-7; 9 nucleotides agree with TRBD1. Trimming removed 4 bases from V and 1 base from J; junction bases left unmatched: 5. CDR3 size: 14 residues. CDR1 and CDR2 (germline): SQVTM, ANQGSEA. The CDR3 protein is CSVVPGTGSYEQYF. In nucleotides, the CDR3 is TGCAGCGTTGTTCCCGGGACAGGGTCCTACGAGCAGTACTTC.

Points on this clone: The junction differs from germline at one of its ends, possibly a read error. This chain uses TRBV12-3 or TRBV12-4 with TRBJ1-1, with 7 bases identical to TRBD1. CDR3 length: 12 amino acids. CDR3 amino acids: CASSILSGGTAF. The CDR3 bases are TGTGCCAGCAGTATCCTGTCCGGAGGGACAGCTTTT.